This passage covers 13 T cell receptor beta chains from one sample sequenced in a study of blood T cell repertoires in COVID-19. Generated by immunoSEQ multiplex PCR, the TCRdb table keeps only in-frame clones and is missing some. The sample includes about 69,000 clones, 80% to 95% of them seen just once. The sequenced sample was peripheral blood. Receptors originate from a woman aged 55 to 70 with active COVID-19.

The chain employs TRBV27 and TRBJ2-7; 10 bases fit TRBD2. The germline V gene has CDR1 MNHEY and CDR2 SMNVEV (reference sequence). The CDR3 is 14 amino acids. Trimming cost V 8 bases and J 3 bases; bases outside gene matches: 7. The chain's CDR3 is CASARAGGDYEQYF. Here the CDR3 DNA reads TGTGCCAGCGCACGAGCGGGAGGGGACTACGAGCAGTACTTC.

Remarks on this clone: One junction end disagrees with the germline gene, perhaps due to a read error. The chain links TRBV7-7 to TRBJ1-1; unclear D gene. This CDR3 is built from 15 residues. The germline gives CDR1 SSHAT, CDR2 FNYEAQ (reference sequence). The CDR3 coding sequence is TGTGCTAGCAGCTTAGTTCTTATAAAGAACACTGAAGCTTTCTTT. This codes for CASSLVLIKNTEAFF. Based on the CDR3 plus reference TRBV7-7 and TRBJ1-1, the full variable domain is GAGVSQSPRYKVTKRGQDVTLRCDPISSHATLYWYQQALGQGPEFLTYFNYEAQPDKSGLPSDRFSAERPEGSISTLTIQRTEQRDSAMYRCASSLVLIKNTEAFFGQGTRLTVV.

This chain connects TRBV12-3 or TRBV12-4 to TRBJ1-2; D is possibly TRBD1 (5 bases). The V end was cut by 5 bases, the J end by 8 bases, with 12 bases between. The CDR3 sequence is 12 residues long. The CDR3 here is CASSKVRGGYTF. The CDR3 nucleotides are TGTGCCAGCAGTAAGGTGCGGGGGGGCTACACCTTC.

The rearrangement links TRBV28 to TRBJ1-1; D remains unclear. The germline V gene has CDR1 MDHEN and CDR2 SYDVKM. This CDR3 region has 15 residues. V lost 6 bases and J lost 6, with 20 bases in between. Here the CDR3 reads CASSLYGSSSPEAFF. In nucleotides, the CDR3 is TGTGCCAGCAGCTTGTACGGGTCCTCGAGCCCTGAAGCTTTCTTT.

The V and J genes are TRBV15 and TRBJ2-2; the match to TRBD2 covers 9 bases. The CDR3 is 16 amino acids. Germline-derived CDR1 and CDR2 are LNHNV and YYDKDF (reference sequence). The V and J ends lost 2 bases and 2 bases, in that order; junction bases with no gene match: 3. CDR3 sequence (DNA): TGTGCCACCAGCAGATCCGGGACTAGCAACACCGGGGAGCTGTTTTTT. It encodes CATSRSGTSNTGELFF.

The rearrangement joins TRBV9 to TRBJ2-7; 9 bases align to TRBD1. The germline gives CDR1 SGDLS, CDR2 YYNGEE. CDR3 size: 14 residues. V lost 4 bases to trimming and J lost 6 bases; unmatched junction nucleotides: 8. DNA of the CDR3: TGTGCCAGCAGCCGGGGACAGGGCAGCGGCGAGCAGTACTTC. Translated, it gives CASSRGQGSGEQYF.

The V call is TRBV28, the J call TRBJ2-7, with TRBD2 matching over 11 bases. Per the germline V gene, CDR1 is MDHEN and CDR2 is SYDVKM. The CDR3 consists of 14 residues. V lost 6 bases, J lost 3 bases, and 4 bases stayed unmatched. The CDR3 bases are TGTGCCAGCAGAAGACTAGCGGGGCTCTACGAGCAGTACTTC. It specifies CASRRLAGLYEQYF.

This rearrangement joins TRBV5-1 to TRBJ2-5; the D is unclear. V lost 0 bases and J 4 bases, leaving 10 bases between the germline ends. Germline V gene data show CDR1 as SGHRS and CDR2 as YFSETQ. CDR3 length: 14 amino acids. The CDR3 bases are TGCGCCAGCAGCTTGGCCTCAGTTCCAGAGACCCAGTACTTC. Protein: CASSLASVPETQYF.

The rearrangement joins TRBV24-1 to TRBJ1-4, with 8 nucleotides matching TRBD1. The V segment lost 3 bases and the J segment 8 bases; nucleotides outside the gene matches: 7. The CDR3 contains 15 residues. The germline V gene has CDR1 KGHDR and CDR2 SFDVKD. CDR3 sequence: CATSDPGQGQEKLFF. CDR3 in DNA: TGTGCCACCAGTGATCCTGGACAGGGTCAGGAAAAACTGTTTTTT.

CDR3 sequence: CASSLWPGTGKQPQHF. CDR3 nucleotide sequence: TGTGCCAGCAGTTTATGGCCAGGGACAGGGAAACAGCCCCAGCATTTT. The chain has TRBV28 and TRBJ1-5, with TRBD1 matching 9 bases. Per the germline V gene, CDR1 is MDHEN and CDR2 is SYDVKM. The CDR3 is made up of 16 amino acids. V lost 0 bases to trimming and J lost 7 bases; unmatched junction nucleotides: 7. The whole variable domain, filled in from reference TRBV28 and TRBJ1-5, reads DVKVTQSSRYLVKRTGEKVFLECVQDMDHENMFWYRQDPGLGLRLIYFSYDVKMKEKGDIPEGYSVSREKKERFSLILESASTNQTSMYLCASSLWPGTGKQPQHFGDGTRLSIL.

This rearrangement joins TRBV9 to TRBJ2-1; 8 bases are shared with TRBD1. CDR3 size: 13 residues. V lost 2 bases, J lost 9 bases, and 4 bases stayed unmatched. Germline lookup yields CDR1 SGDLS and CDR2 YYNGEE. CDR3 loop: CASSVGQGSEQFF. The CDR3 DNA sequence: TGTGCCAGCAGCGTTGGACAGGGCTCTGAGCAGTTCTTC.

The chain couples TRBV28 to TRBJ2-3, with TRBD2 as a possible D gene (7 bases). Germline V CDR1 and CDR2: MDHEN, SYDVKM. The CDR3 spans 15 residues. The V end was cut by 7 bases, the J end by 4 bases, with 18 bases between. The CDR3 region is CASTIQGGRADTQYF. CDR3 DNA sequence: TGTGCCAGCACCATACAGGGAGGGCGAGCAGATACGCAGTATTTT. Together with reference TRBV28 and TRBJ2-3, the CDR3 gives the full variable domain: DVKVTQSSRYLVKRTGEKVFLECVQDMDHENMFWYRQDPGLGLRLIYFSYDVKMKEKGDIPEGYSVSREKKERFSLILESASTNQTSMYLCASTIQGGRADTQYFGPGTRLTVL.

The chain is built from TRBV12-5 and TRBJ1-2, with TRBD1 matching over 7 bases. After removal of 0 bases from V and 7 bases from J, the junction contained 11 bases not matched to a gene. From germline, CDR1 is LGHNT and CDR2 FRNRAP. The CDR3 length is 16 residues. CDR3 loop: CASGLVQGGARLGYTF. For the CDR3, the DNA is TGTGCTAGTGGTTTGGTACAAGGGGGCGCTCGACTTGGCTACACCTTC.